The clone carrying this T cell receptor (beta chain) appeared a few times. These data are taken from a study of blood T cell repertoires in COVID-19. Looking at the study overall: Samples taken during acute and convalescent COVID-19 were collected in the United States, Italy and Spain.

Data came from immunoSEQ multiplex PCR; TCRdb stores just in-frame clones and leaves some out. The sample includes roughly 140,000 clones, about 87% seen only once; the top ten take roughly 10%. The V gene's germline CDR1 is SNHLY and CDR2 FYNNEI. The V end lost 10 bases, the J end lost 7 bases, and 19 bases lay between the germline ends. This CDR3 region has 13 residues. The rearrangement links TRBV2 to TRBJ1-2; maybe TRBD1 (5 bases). Sequencing was carried out using PBMCs or T cells enriched from blood (not recorded which). This clonotype was sampled from a man in his 60s who had recovered from COVID-19. The CDR3 reads CATPWQGRGGYTF. The CDR3 region has the DNA TGTGCCACCCCATGGCAGGGTAGAGGTGGCTACACCTTC.